The clone carrying this T cell receptor beta chain was picked up a small number of times. The sample comes from a study of blood T cell repertoires in COVID-19. Study background: Whether acute or convalescent, the COVID-19 samples came from the United States, Italy and Spain. From T cells, B-cell-depleted T cells, or PBMCs came the material, which was cDNA or gDNA.

V was pared by 2 bases and J by 8 bases, with 13 bases between. Germline CDR1 reads SGHNT; CDR2 reads YYREEE (reference sequence). This CDR3 has 13 amino acids. Sequencing was performed with immunoSEQ multiplex PCR; in TCRdb, only in-frame clones are kept and a portion is missing. This sample has over 250,000 clones, with 70% to 90% found just once. The chain uses TRBV5-4 and TRBJ1-2; perhaps TRBD1 as D (6 bases). The origin of this receptor is a young woman who had recovered from COVID-19. Sequencing input: PBMCs or T cells enriched from blood (not recorded which). The CDR3 DNA reads TGTGCCAGCAGCTTACAGGGAACGGGAGGCTACACCTTC. Its protein product is CASSLQGTGGYTF.